This TCR beta chain was obtained from a study of identical twins. Study-wide results and limits: Sharing of beta out-of-frame sequences by twins showed a weaker excess. Fewer insertions characterized abundant cord blood beta clonotypes, whereas memory repertoires showed none. Low generation-probability sequences were in excess among twin-shared out-of-frame alpha sequences.

This clonotype was found many times. The antigen is unknown. The CDR3 totals 16 residues. J gave up 0 bases and V 5 bases, and 4 bases lay outside the gene matches. CDR1 is MNHEY, CDR2 SMNVEV, per germline (reference sequence). TCRdb reprocessed the 5' RACE reads with MiXCR, giving one entry per CDR3 protein. The data contain a few hundred thousand distinct CDR3 sequences, roughly 9.9% of them singletons. The sample was also reused in another study, on yellow fever vaccine responses in identical twins.

The TCR originated in a woman between 18 and 29 years old in good health. The chain has TRBV27 and TRBJ2-7, with 13 bases identical to TRBD2. Sequencing was done on a sample of PBMCs. CDR3 residues: CASSPTSGGSSYEQYF. The CDR3 bases are TGTGCCAGCAGTCCGACTAGCGGGGGGAGCTCCTACGAGCAGTACTTC.